These 5 T cell receptor beta chains were all obtained from the same sample, sequenced in a study of cytomegalovirus exposure and HLA in healthy donors. The PCR used 60 Vbeta and 13 Jbeta primers. Generated by immunoSEQ multiplex PCR, the TCRdb table keeps only in-frame clones and is missing some. The table shows 200,000 or so clones, with almost 85% occurring only once. Specimen: PBMCs. These receptors originate from a boy aged 5 to 17 in good health and CMV-seronegative.

This clone was seen just once. This chain joins TRBV5-3 and TRBJ2-7; D gene unclear. TRBV5-3 belongs to the ORF category, with a function that is uncertain. V was cut by 1 base and J by 4 bases, with 12 bases left in between. CDR3 length: 14 residues. This chain's CDR3 is CARSLQQSQYEQYF. The CDR3, as DNA: TGTGCCAGAAGCTTGCAACAGAGTCAATACGAGCAGTACTTC.

This clone was found once. V usage is TRBV19 and J usage is TRBJ1-4; D not resolved. This CDR3 spans 15 amino acids. Deletions cut 6 bases from V and 0 bases from J, with 11 bases between. Germline-derived CDR1 and CDR2 are LNHDA and SQIVND (reference sequence). Here the CDR3 DNA reads TGTGCCAGTAGGAGGCTCCCTGCAACTAATGAAAAACTGTTTTTT. Amino acid sequence: CASRRLPATNEKLFF. Supplemented by reference TRBV19 and TRBJ1-4, the full variable domain reads DGGITQSPKYLFRKEGQNVTLSCEQNLNHDAMYWYRQDPGQGLRLIYYSQIVNDFQKGDIAEGYSVSREKKESFPLTVTSAQKNPTAFYLCASRRLPATNEKLFFGSGTQLSVL.

The chain uses TRBV5-4 and TRBJ2-1; D call uncertain. V lost 0 bases to trimming and J lost 7 bases, with 5 bases between them. Germline V gene data show CDR1 as SGHNT and CDR2 as YYREEE (reference sequence). The CDR3 sequence is 12 residues long. CDR3 protein: CASSLGANEQFF. The CDR3 region has the DNA TGTGCCAGCAGCTTGGGGGCAAATGAGCAGTTCTTC.

The table lists this clone with a count of one. The chain has TRBV6-6 and TRBJ1-1; possible D gene TRBD1, 5 bases. Trimming removed 8 bases from V and 0 bases from J, with 7 bases in between. The germline CDR1 and CDR2 sequences are MNHNY and SVGAGI (reference sequence). The CDR3 runs 12 residues. The CDR3 nucleotides read TGTGCCAGCGGACACCTGAACACTGAAGCTTTCTTT. Translation: CASGHLNTEAFF.

The chain recombines TRBV7-3 with TRBJ2-1, with D perhaps TRBD1 (5 bases). V was cut by 4 bases and J by 2 bases, with 9 bases left in between. Germline V gene lookup returns CDR1 SGHTA and CDR2 FQGTGA. The CDR3 consists of 14 residues. This chain's CDR3 is CASSWSTAYNEQFF. The CDR3 DNA reads as TGTGCCAGCAGCTGGTCGACAGCCTACAATGAGCAGTTCTTC.